The rows below give T cell receptor beta chains drawn from one sample of a study of T cell responses to AZD1222 COVID-19 vaccine. Some clones are missing from TCRdb's copy, which holds only in-frame ones; the method was immunoSEQ multiplex PCR. The sample has some 110,000 clones, around 90% seen once. The sequences come from peripheral blood, collected on day 0 of AZD1222 vaccination. The receptor source for this set is an adult in good health. CDR3s include the opening cysteine and the closing phenylalanine or tryptophan. A D gene is named only where the DNA matches it firmly. Only some rows state a clone size, as once, few, many or a class for expanded clones.

clone_size	v_call	d_call	j_call	cdr3_length	cdr3_nt	cdr3_aa
NA	TRBV5-1	TRBD2	TRBJ2-3	14	TGCGCCAGCAGCCCCGGGGGGACGACAGATACGCAGTATTTT	CASSPGGTTDTQYF
NA	TRBV7-2	NA	TRBJ1-5	13	TGTGCCAGCAGCTTAGATAGGTTTCAGCCCCAGCATTTT	CASSLDRFQPQHF
NA	TRBV18	NA	TRBJ2-2	15	TGTGCCAGCTCACCCGTGGCCGGTACGACCGGGGAGCTGTTTTTT	CASSPVAGTTGELFF
NA	TRBV27	NA	TRBJ1-1	12	TGTGCCAGCAGTTTAACAGGGCGAGAAGCTTTCTTT	CASSLTGREAFF
once	TRBV5-4	NA	TRBJ1-2	16	TGTGCCAGCAAGGGCGGGGGCACAAATCGTAACTATGGCTACACCTTC	CASKGGGTNRNYGYTF
NA	TRBV12-3/TRBV12-4	NA	TRBJ2-1	13	TGTGCCAGCAGTTTATCAGCGTCGGATGAGCAGTTCTTC	CASSLSASDEQFF
NA	TRBV6-5	NA	TRBJ1-2	15	TGTGCCAGCAGTTACTCGACTAGGGCAAGGGGGGGCTACACCTTC	CASSYSTRARGGYTF
once	TRBV20-1	NA	TRBJ1-2	10	TGCAGTGCTAGCCACTATGGCTACACCTTC	CSASHYGYTF
NA	TRBV27	NA	TRBJ1-5	14	TGTGCCAGGTCAGGACCGGGGGGCAATCAGCCCCAGCATTTT	CARSGPGGNQPQHF
NA	TRBV18	TRBD2	TRBJ2-1	16	TGTGCCAGTTCGCGGGGGGAGGCTTTCTCCTACAATGAGCAGTTCTTC	CASSRGEAFSYNEQFF
NA	TRBV20-1	NA	TRBJ2-1	15	TGCAGTGCTAGTGGGGGTCCTTGGGCCTACAATGAGCAGTTCTTC	CSASGGPWAYNEQFF
NA	TRBV28	NA	TRBJ2-7	13	TGTGCCAGCGGTCCGTCAAGGGCCTACGAGCAGTACTTC	CASGPSRAYEQYF
NA	TRBV10-3	TRBD2	TRBJ2-1	16	TGTGCCATCAGGAAGGGACTAGCGGGAGGGTACAATGAGCAGTTCTTC	CAIRKGLAGGYNEQFF
NA	TRBV6-5	NA	TRBJ1-1	12	TGTGCCAGCAGTTCGGGTCCCACTGAAGCTTTCTTT	CASSSGPTEAFF
NA	TRBV6-5	TRBD1	TRBJ2-7	16	TGTGCCAGCAGTTACTCGAGGTACGGACAGGGAGGCGAGCAGTACTTC	CASSYSRYGQGGEQYF
NA	TRBV25-1	NA	TRBJ1-6	15	TGTGCCAGCACCAAATTAGGCGGCCTAGATTCACCCCTCCACTTT	CASTKLGGLDSPLHF
NA	TRBV29-1	TRBD1	TRBJ2-7	13	TGCAGCGTGGAGGGACAGGGGACCTACGAGCAGTACTTC	CSVEGQGTYEQYF
NA	TRBV11-2	NA	TRBJ2-5	13	TGTGCCAGCAGCTTAGAGTCTAGTTGGACCCAGTACTTC	CASSLESSWTQYF
NA	TRBV4-1	NA	TRBJ1-1	15	TGCGCCAGCAGCCAAGGTGACAGGAGGTACACTGAAGCTTTCTTT	CASSQGDRRYTEAFF
NA	TRBV6-2/TRBV6-3	TRBD1	TRBJ1-2	12	TGTGCCAGCAGCACAGGGGACTATGGCTACACCTTC	CASSTGDYGYTF
NA	TRBV19	NA	TRBJ2-7	15	TGTGCCAGTAGTGCCTACAGTGTTGGGACCTACGAGCAGTACTTC	CASSAYSVGTYEQYF
NA	TRBV12-3/TRBV12-4	NA	TRBJ1-1	13	TGTGCCAGCCTACCCGGGCGGGTATCTGAAGCTTTCTTT	CASLPGRVSEAFF
NA	TRBV7-2	NA	TRBJ1-5	13	TGTGCCAGCAGCTCACTAATCCTTCAGCCCCAGCATTTT	CASSSLILQPQHF
NA	TRBV28	NA	TRBJ2-1	16	TGTGCCAGCAGCCATCATTCACCCACCCTCTACAATGAGCAGTTCTTC	CASSHHSPTLYNEQFF
NA	TRBV27	NA	TRBJ1-5	15	TGTGCCAGCAGTTGGGGGGTGTCAAGCAATCAGCCCCAGCATTTT	CASSWGVSSNQPQHF
NA	TRBV28	NA	TRBJ1-1	13	TGTGCCAGCACCACACACCTGAACACTGAAGCTTTCTTT	CASTTHLNTEAFF
NA	TRBV18	NA	TRBJ1-4	17	TGTGCCAGCTCGTTAACTGGGACCGCCGCAACTAATGAAAAACTGTTTTTT	CASSLTGTAATNEKLFF
NA	TRBV10-3	TRBD1	TRBJ2-7	14	TGTGCCACTGAGGACAGGGGTTCCTCCTACGAGCAGTACTTC	CATEDRGSSYEQYF
NA	TRBV27	TRBD1	TRBJ1-4	16	TGTGCCAGCAGTTTAAGGCGGACAGGGCTTAATGAAAAACTGTTTTTT	CASSLRRTGLNEKLFF
NA	TRBV4-3	NA	TRBJ2-2	16	TGCGCCAGCAGCCAAGAACTCACAGGGTCCACCGGGGAGCTGTTTTTT	CASSQELTGSTGELFF
NA	TRBV5-1	TRBD1	TRBJ1-1	14	TGCGCCAGCAGCCCGGGACAGCCGAACACTGAAGCTTTCTTT	CASSPGQPNTEAFF
NA	TRBV28	TRBD1	TRBJ1-6	12	TGTGCCAGTCAGGGGGGCATATCACCCCTCCACTTT	CASQGGISPLHF
NA	TRBV7-9	NA	TRBJ2-5	14	TGTGCCAGCAGCTTAGCGCTGATTCAAGAGACCCAGTACTTC	CASSLALIQETQYF
NA	TRBV19	TRBD2	TRBJ2-1	17	TGTGCCAGTAGTACTCAAGCCGGGACTAGCGGGTTCAATGAGCAGTTCTTC	CASSTQAGTSGFNEQFF
NA	TRBV7-9	TRBD1	TRBJ2-2	13	TGTGCCAGCCGGGACAGCAACACCGGGGAGCTGTTTTTT	CASRDSNTGELFF
few	TRBV10-2	NA	TRBJ2-3	13	TGCGCCAGCGAAGGACTTACGACAGATACGCAGTATTTT	CASEGLTTDTQYF
NA	TRBV2	NA	TRBJ2-7	13	TGTGCCGGATCCGGGACATACTCCTACGAGCAGTACTTC	CAGSGTYSYEQYF
NA	TRBV11-2	NA	TRBJ2-5	12	TGTGCCAGCAGCTCGAGGGGGGAGACCCAGTACTTC	CASSSRGETQYF
NA	TRBV15	TRBD1	TRBJ1-2	18	TGTGCCACCAGCAGAGATTCGGTCAGAGGGGGCAGTAGGTATGGCTACACCTTC	CATSRDSVRGGSRYGYTF
NA	TRBV27	NA	TRBJ1-5	15	TGTGCCAGCAGTTTCGATGGTGATAGCAATCAGCCCCAGCATTTT	CASSFDGDSNQPQHF
NA	TRBV19	TRBD2	TRBJ2-1	14	TGTGCCAGTAGATGGAGTAGCGGGAGTGATGAGCAGTTCTTC	CASRWSSGSDEQFF
once	TRBV9	NA	TRBJ2-1	12	TGTGCCAGCAGCGCCCTGGGGGATGAGCAGTTCTTC	CASSALGDEQFF
NA	TRBV7-9	NA	TRBJ2-7	14	TGTGCCAGCAGCTTAAGCGTGTACGGGAACGAGCAGTACTTC	CASSLSVYGNEQYF
once	TRBV3-1/TRBV3-2	TRBD2	TRBJ2-5	15	TGTGCCAGCAGCCAAGTAGCGGGGTACCAAGAGACCCAGTACTTC	CASSQVAGYQETQYF
few	TRBV27	TRBD1	TRBJ1-2	15	TGTGCCAGCAGTCCGCAACAGGGGAAGGGCTATGGCTACACCTTC	CASSPQQGKGYGYTF
NA	TRBV7-8	TRBD1	TRBJ2-7	14	TGTGCCAGCAGCTTAGGGACAGGGATTTACGAGCAGTACTTC	CASSLGTGIYEQYF
NA	TRBV6-5	TRBD1	TRBJ1-2	15	TGTGCCAGCAGTTACTCGGGACAGGGGGCGAATGGCTACACCTTC	CASSYSGQGANGYTF
NA	TRBV5-1	NA	TRBJ2-1	15	TGCGCCAGCAGCTTATTGTGGGAGAAGAGCGATGAGCAGTTCTTC	CASSLLWEKSDEQFF
NA	TRBV28	TRBD1	TRBJ2-3	15	TGTGCCACATGTGTGGGACAGGGAACCTCAGATACGCAGTATTTT	CATCVGQGTSDTQYF
NA	TRBV24-1	NA	TRBJ2-1	13	TGTGCCACCAGTGATAGCCTCGGGGGTGAGCAGTTCTTC	CATSDSLGGEQFF